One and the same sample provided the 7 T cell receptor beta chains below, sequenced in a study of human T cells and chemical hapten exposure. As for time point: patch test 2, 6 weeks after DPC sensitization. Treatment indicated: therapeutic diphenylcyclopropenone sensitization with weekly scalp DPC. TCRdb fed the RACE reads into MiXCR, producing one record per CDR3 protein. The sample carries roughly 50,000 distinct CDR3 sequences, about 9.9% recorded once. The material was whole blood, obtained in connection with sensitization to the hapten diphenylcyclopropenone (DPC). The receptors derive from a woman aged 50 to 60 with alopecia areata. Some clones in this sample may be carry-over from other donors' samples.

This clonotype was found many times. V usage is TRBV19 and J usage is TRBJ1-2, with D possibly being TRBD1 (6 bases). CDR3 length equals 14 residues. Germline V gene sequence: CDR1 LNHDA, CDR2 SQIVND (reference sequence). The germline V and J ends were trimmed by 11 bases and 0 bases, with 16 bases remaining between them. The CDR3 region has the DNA TGTGCCTCGGGGGGCCGGCAGGCTAACTATGGCTACACCTTC. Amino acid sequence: CASGGRQANYGYTF.

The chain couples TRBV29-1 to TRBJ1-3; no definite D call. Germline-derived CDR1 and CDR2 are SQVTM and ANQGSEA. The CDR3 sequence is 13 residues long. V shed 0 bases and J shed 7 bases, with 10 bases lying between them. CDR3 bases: TGCAGCGTTGAAGAGAGAGGAGGGAACACCATATATTTT. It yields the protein CSVEERGGNTIYF.

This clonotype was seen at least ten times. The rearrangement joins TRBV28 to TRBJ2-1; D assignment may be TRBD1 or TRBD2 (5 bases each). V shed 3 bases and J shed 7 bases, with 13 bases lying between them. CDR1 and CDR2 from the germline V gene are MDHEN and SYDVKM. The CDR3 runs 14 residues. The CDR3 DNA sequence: TGTGCCAGCAGTTTGACTACAGGACGGAATGAGCAGTTCTTC. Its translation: CASSLTTGRNEQFF.

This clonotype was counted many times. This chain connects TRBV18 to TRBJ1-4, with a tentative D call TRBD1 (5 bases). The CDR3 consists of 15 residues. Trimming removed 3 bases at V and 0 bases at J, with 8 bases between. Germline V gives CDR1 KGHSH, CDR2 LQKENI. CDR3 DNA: TGTGCCAGCTCACCCAGGGTGGCAACTAATGAAAAACTGTTTTTT. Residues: CASSPRVATNEKLFF.

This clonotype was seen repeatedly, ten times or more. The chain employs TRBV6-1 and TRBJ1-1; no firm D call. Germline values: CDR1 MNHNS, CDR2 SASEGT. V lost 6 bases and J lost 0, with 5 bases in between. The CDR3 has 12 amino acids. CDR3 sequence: CASRRLNTEAFF. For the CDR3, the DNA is TGTGCCAGCAGGAGATTGAACACTGAAGCTTTCTTT.

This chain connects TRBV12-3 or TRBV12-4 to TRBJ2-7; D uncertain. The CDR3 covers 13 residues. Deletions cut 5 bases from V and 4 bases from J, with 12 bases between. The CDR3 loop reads CASSRTRFYEQYF. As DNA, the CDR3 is TGTGCCAGCAGTCGTACGCGATTTTACGAGCAGTACTTC.

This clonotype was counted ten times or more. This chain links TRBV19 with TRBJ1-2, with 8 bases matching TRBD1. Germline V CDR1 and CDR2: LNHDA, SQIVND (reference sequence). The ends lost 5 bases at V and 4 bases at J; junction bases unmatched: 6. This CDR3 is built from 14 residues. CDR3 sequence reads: CASSHQGAGYGYTF. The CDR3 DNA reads TGTGCCAGTAGTCATCAGGGGGCTGGCTATGGCTACACCTTC.